What follows are 20 T cell receptor beta chains derived from one specimen sequenced in a study of T cells in Graves' hyperthyroidism and ophthalmopathy. RNA transcripts were the template for amplifying TCR beta CDR3 regions. In the first-round RT-PCR of the TCR CDR3, the HTBI primer set was used. A single record per CDR3 protein comes from TCRdb applying MiXCR to the multiplex PCR reads. The data hold 33,000 or so distinct CDR3 sequences, with 49% observed a single time. Sequencing was done on a sample of blood. The receptors here all came from a woman between 50 and 59 years old with Graves' hyperthyroidism that later progressed to Graves' ophthalmopathy.

The table lists this clonotype with many counts. V is TRBV20-1 and J is TRBJ2-1; 11 positions match TRBD1. J was trimmed by 2 bases and V by 1 base; bases with no gene match: 7. Germline V gives CDR1 DFQATT, CDR2 SNEGSKA (reference sequence). This CDR3 is 17 amino acids long. The CDR3 coding sequence is TGCAGTGCTAGAGTAGGTGCGGGACAGGGGGCCTACAATGAGCAGTTCTTC. Translation gives CSARVGAGQGAYNEQFF.

The table lists this clonotype with many counts. The rearrangement links TRBV12-3 or TRBV12-4 to TRBJ2-2; weak D call: TRBD2 (5 bases). Trimming stripped 6 bases from V and 3 bases from J, with 5 bases between. The CDR3 length is 12 residues. This CDR3 is CASSGDTGELFF. The CDR3 DNA is TGTGCCAGCAGCGGGGACACCGGGGAGCTGTTTTTT.

There are many counts of this clonotype. For the CDR3, the DNA is TGTGCCAGTAGTATCTTTGCGGGGACCCACAATGAGCAGTTCTTC. Protein product: CASSIFAGTHNEQFF. This chain links TRBV19 with TRBJ2-1, with a weak D call TRBD2 (6 bases). V was clipped by 3 bases and J by 5 bases, with 14 bases between them. Germline V CDR1 and CDR2: LNHDA, SQIVND (reference sequence). The length of the CDR3 is 15 residues.

This clonotype was seen a single time. The V gene is TRBV15, the J gene TRBJ1-6; a weak D match, TRBD1 (5 bases). The CDR3 contains 14 residues. V was cut by 3 bases and J by 5 bases, with 8 bases left in between. Germline V gene sequence: CDR1 LNHNV, CDR2 YYDKDF (reference sequence). The CDR3 is CATSRDINNSPLHF. CDR3 coding DNA: TGTGCCACCAGCAGGGACATAAATAATTCACCCCTCCACTTT.

This clonotype is medium-sized (0.01 to 0.1%) by share. The V call is TRBV2, the J call TRBJ2-7, with 10 bases lining up with TRBD2. Per the germline V gene, CDR1 is SNHLY and CDR2 is FYNNEI. The CDR3 consists of 13 residues. V shed 4 bases and J 12 bases; nucleotides not matched to a gene: 9. The CDR3 loop is CASSVGASGRMYF. DNA of the CDR3: TGTGCCAGCAGTGTTGGGGCTAGCGGGAGAATGTACTTC.

As for this clonotype: Given the absence of the conserved phenylalanine or tryptophan at the CDR3 end, a read error is likely. The rearrangement links TRBV18 to TRBJ2-6, with a tentative D call TRBD1 (6 bases). CDR1 and CDR2 from the germline V gene are KGHSH and LQKENI. The CDR3 has 13 amino acids. The CDR3 sequence: CASSLSGANVLTS. CDR3 bases: TGTGCCAGCTCCTTATCAGGGGCCAACGTTCTGACTTCC.

This clonotype was recorded many times. The gene calls are TRBV3-1 and TRBJ2-7; TRBD2 agrees at 9 bases. This CDR3 is built from 12 residues. V was pared by 9 bases and J by 5 bases, with 5 bases of the junction left unmatched. Germline CDR1 reads LGHDT; CDR2 reads YNNKEL (reference sequence). CDR3 region: CASSGRMHEQYF. Here the CDR3 DNA reads TGTGCCAGTAGCGGGAGAATGCACGAGCAGTACTTC.

By proportion, this clonotype is medium-sized. The chain is built from TRBV9 and TRBJ2-3, with 7 bases matching TRBD2. The J segment lost 4 bases and the V segment lost 2 bases, leaving 4 bases of the junction unmatched. The V gene's germline CDR1 is SGDLS and CDR2 YYNGEE. The CDR3 consists of 14 residues. CDR3 loop: CASSVLGRADTQYF. In DNA form, the CDR3 reads TGTGCCAGCAGCGTGCTGGGGAGGGCAGATACGCAGTATTTT.

The chain is built from TRBV20-1 and TRBJ2-1; 12 positions match TRBD2. Germline V gene data show CDR1 as DFQATT and CDR2 as SNEGSKA (reference sequence). The CDR3 runs to 14 residues. V shed 2 bases, J shed 12 bases, and the junction held 8 bases outside the gene matches. CDR3 loop: CSARLTSGSDTQFF. The CDR3 DNA reads TGCAGTGCTAGACTGACTAGCGGGAGTGATACGCAGTTCTTC.

This clonotype was found many times. The DNA of the CDR3 is TGTGCCAGCAGTGACCTCCGGACAGGGGGAAATGAGCAGTTCTTC. Its protein is CASSDLRTGGNEQFF. The rearrangement uses TRBV6-5 and TRBJ2-1; 10 nucleotides agree with TRBD1. CDR3 size: 15 residues. The V segment lost 5 bases and the J segment 7 bases; nucleotides outside the gene matches: 8. Germline V gene data show CDR1 as MNHEY and CDR2 as SVGAGI.

The J gene is TRBJ2-1, the V gene TRBV16, with 10 bases fitting TRBD2. The V and J ends lost 0 bases and 0 bases, in that order; junction bases with no gene match: 2. The CDR3 is made up of 17 amino acids. CDR1 is KGHSY, CDR2 FQNENV, per germline. CDR3: CASSQSRTSGSYNEQFF. In DNA, the CDR3 is TGTGCCAGCAGCCAATCTAGGACTAGCGGCTCCTACAATGAGCAGTTCTTC.

This clonotype was detected a few times. This chain links TRBV7-8 with TRBJ2-5, with 7 bases fitting TRBD2. Trimming cost V 2 bases and J 7 bases; bases outside gene matches: 4. This CDR3 is 13 amino acids long. CDR1 and CDR2 (germline): SGHVS, FQNEAQ. The CDR3 loop reads CASSLRGEGTQYF. The CDR3 nucleotides are TGTGCCAGCAGCTTACGGGGGGAGGGGACCCAGTACTTC.

The sample holds many counts of this clonotype. The chain employs TRBV11-2 and TRBJ2-3, with 10 bases that match TRBD2. The CDR3 consists of 16 residues. CDR1 is SGHAT and CDR2 is FQNNGV in the germline V gene. Unmatched junction bases numbered 13, after V lost 3 bases and J lost 10 bases. The CDR3 reads CASSFISGRNPLAQYF. CDR3 DNA: TGTGCCAGCAGCTTTATTAGCGGGAGGAACCCTTTGGCGCAGTATTTT. Complete variable domain (other parts from reference TRBV11-2 and TRBJ2-3): EAGVAQSPRYKIIEKRQSVAFWCNPISGHATLYWYQQILGQGPKLLIQFQNNGVVDDSQLPKDRFSAERLKGVDSTLKIQPAKLEDSAVYLCASSFISGRNPLAQYFGPGTRLTVL.

This clonotype was detected many times. The chain's CDR3 is CASILDRLGTNYGYTF. In DNA, the CDR3 is TGTGCCAGCATCCTCGACAGGCTCGGGACTAACTATGGCTACACCTTC. The chain employs TRBV6-1 and TRBJ1-2, with D possibly TRBD1 on 6 matching bases. Deletions cut 7 bases from V and 0 bases from J, with 18 bases between. Germline loops: CDR1 MNHNS, CDR2 SASEGT. The CDR3 has 16 residues.

This clonotype was observed once. No DNA is shown, since the ends of the CDR3 on it are uncertain; the CDR3 is the one TCRdb lists. The genes are TRBV25-1 and TRBJ1-1; the tabulated D call, TRBD1, remains unverified against the DNA. CDR1 and CDR2 from the germline V gene are MGHDK and SYGVNS. 22 amino acids form the CDR3, both terminal residues included. CDR3 in amino acids: CASSIYLCSVLHGTGTNTEAFF.

V usage is TRBV6-7 and J usage is TRBJ1-3; TRBD1 aligns across 7 bases. TRBV6-7 belongs to the ORF category, with a function that is uncertain. The CDR3 runs to 14 residues. Losses at the gene ends were 1 base for V and 4 bases for J; bases not matched to a gene: 1. CDR3 nucleotides: TGTGCCAGCAGTTACTGGACAGGCGGAAACACCATATATTTT. Translation gives CASSYWTGGNTIYF.

For this clonotype: This CDR3 fails to terminate in the conserved phenylalanine or tryptophan, so it likely reflects a read error. The chain recombines TRBV9 with TRBJ1-2; no clear D gene. V gave up 0 bases and J gave up 6 bases, with 15 bases separating them. Germline values: CDR1 SGDLS, CDR2 YYNGEE. There are 15 residues in the CDR3. CDR3 sequence: CASSVGGHGINGYTY. CDR3 in DNA: TGTGCCAGCAGCGTAGGTGGGCACGGGATTAATGGCTACACCTAC.

The chain uses TRBV5-4 and TRBJ2-3; 15 bases fit TRBD2. CDR3 length equals 16 residues. V lost 3 bases, J lost 11 bases, and 10 bases stayed unmatched. From germline, CDR1 is SGHNT and CDR2 YYREEE (reference sequence). The CDR3 DNA reads TGTGCCAGCAGCTGGACTAGCGGGAGGGCCGGGAATGAGCAGTATTTT. It translates to CASSWTSGRAGNEQYF.

The sample holds many counts of this clonotype. The genes are TRBV30 and TRBJ2-1, with D tentatively TRBD1 (5 bases). Germline CDR1 is GTSNPN and CDR2 is SVGIG (reference sequence). The CDR3 totals 12 residues. Deletions cut 3 bases from V and 10 bases from J, with 13 bases between. The CDR3 loop reads CAWRQALMEQFF. The CDR3, as DNA: TGTGCCTGGAGACAGGCCCTAATGGAGCAGTTCTTC. Based on the CDR3 plus reference TRBV30 and TRBJ2-1, the full variable domain is SQTIHQWPATLVQPVGSPLSLECTVEGTSNPNLYWYRQAAGRGLQLLFYSVGIGQISSEVPQNLSASRPQDRQFILSSKKLLLSDSGFYLCAWRQALMEQFFGPGTRLTVL.

This clonotype is labeled as medium-sized. The chain couples TRBV29-1 to TRBJ2-7, with TRBD1 matching 10 bases. Looked up from germline, CDR1 is SQVTM and CDR2 is ANQGSEA. The CDR3 has 13 residues. J lost 5 bases, V lost 4 bases, and 5 bases had no gene match. The CDR3 sequence: CSVGTGGWNEQYF. The CDR3 DNA reads as TGCAGCGTTGGGACAGGGGGTTGGAACGAGCAGTACTTC.